The source of this T cell receptor beta chain is a study of T-cell memory formation after mild COVID-19. Study-level findings and limits: Clones contracting across day 15 to 85 had a balanced CD4/CD8 profile; later expanding clones leaned CD4+. Prior to infection, memory already included some responding clones, suggesting cross-reactive memory joined.

Trimming cost V 4 bases and J 1 base, with 15 bases left between them. The CDR3 is 16 residues long. CDR1 is MGHRA and CDR2 is YSYEKL in the germline V gene. Comment on this clonotype: The antigen is not known.

From 5'RACE with constant-segment primers came TCR alpha and TCR beta cDNA libraries that carried sample barcodes and UMIs. TCRdb re-called the 5' RACE reads through MiXCR, storing one row per CDR3 protein. This table holds 130,000 to 150,000 distinct CDR3 sequences, roughly 6.2% found once. This sequence originates from an adult woman who had mild COVID-19 (a few samples of this study predate the infection). Cell type and time point are not known. The chain has TRBV4-1 and TRBJ2-3; TRBD1 might be the D (6 bases). The material sequenced was PBMCs or a T cell subset sorted from them (not recorded which). CDR3 coding DNA: TGCGCCAGCAGCCGAAGGTGGGCAGGGGGCACAGATACGCAGTATTTT. It yields the protein CASSRRWAGGTDTQYF.